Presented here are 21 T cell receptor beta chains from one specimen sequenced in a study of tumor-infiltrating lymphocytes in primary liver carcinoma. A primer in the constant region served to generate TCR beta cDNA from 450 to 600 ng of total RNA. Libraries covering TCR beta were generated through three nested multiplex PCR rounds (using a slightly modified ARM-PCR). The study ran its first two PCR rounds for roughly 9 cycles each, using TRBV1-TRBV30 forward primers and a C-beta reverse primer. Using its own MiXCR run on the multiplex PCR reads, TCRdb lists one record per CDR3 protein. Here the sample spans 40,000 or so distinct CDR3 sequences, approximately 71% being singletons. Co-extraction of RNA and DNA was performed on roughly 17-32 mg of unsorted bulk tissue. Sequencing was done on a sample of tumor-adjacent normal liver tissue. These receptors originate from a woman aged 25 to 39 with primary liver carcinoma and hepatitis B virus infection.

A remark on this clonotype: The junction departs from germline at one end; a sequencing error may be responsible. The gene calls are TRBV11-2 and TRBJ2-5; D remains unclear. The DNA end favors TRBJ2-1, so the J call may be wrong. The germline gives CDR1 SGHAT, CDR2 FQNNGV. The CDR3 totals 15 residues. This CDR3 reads CVSSFLTAAAETQFF. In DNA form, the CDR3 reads TGTGTCAGCAGCTTTTTGACGGCAGCCGCTGAGACCCAGTTCTTC.

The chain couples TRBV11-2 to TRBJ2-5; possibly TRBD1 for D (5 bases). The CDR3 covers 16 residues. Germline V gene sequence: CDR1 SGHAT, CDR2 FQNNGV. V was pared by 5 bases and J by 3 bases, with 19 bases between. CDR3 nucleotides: TGTGCCAGCAGCACAAGGACAAGGGGCGTGAAAGAGACCCAGTACTTC. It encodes CASSTRTRGVKETQYF.

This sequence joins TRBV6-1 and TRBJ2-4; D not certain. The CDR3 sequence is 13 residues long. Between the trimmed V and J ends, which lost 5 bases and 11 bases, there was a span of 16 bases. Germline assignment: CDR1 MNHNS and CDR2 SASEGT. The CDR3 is CASSMSLRGVQYF. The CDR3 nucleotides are TGTGCCAGCAGTATGTCCCTACGAGGCGTTCAGTACTTC.

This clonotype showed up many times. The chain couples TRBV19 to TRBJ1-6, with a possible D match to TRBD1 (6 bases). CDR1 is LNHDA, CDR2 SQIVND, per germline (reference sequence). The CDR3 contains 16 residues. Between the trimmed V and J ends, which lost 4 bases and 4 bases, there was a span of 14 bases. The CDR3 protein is CASSTSDSLYNSPLHF. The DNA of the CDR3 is TGTGCCAGTAGTACCTCGGACAGCCTGTATAATTCACCCCTCCACTTT.

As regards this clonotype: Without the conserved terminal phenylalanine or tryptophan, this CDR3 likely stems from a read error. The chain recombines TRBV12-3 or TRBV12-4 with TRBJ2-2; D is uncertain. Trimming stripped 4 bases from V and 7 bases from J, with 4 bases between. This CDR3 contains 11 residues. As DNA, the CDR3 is TGTGCCAGCAGTTCAGTCGGGGAGCTGTTTTCT. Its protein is CASSSVGELFS.

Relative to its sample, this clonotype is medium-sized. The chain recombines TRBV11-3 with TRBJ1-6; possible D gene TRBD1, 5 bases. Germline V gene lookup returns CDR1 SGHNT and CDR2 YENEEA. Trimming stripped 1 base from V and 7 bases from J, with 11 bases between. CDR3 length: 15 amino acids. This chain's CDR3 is CASSLGGWGNSPLHF. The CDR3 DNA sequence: TGTGCCAGCAGCTTAGGAGGCTGGGGGAATTCACCCCTCCACTTT.

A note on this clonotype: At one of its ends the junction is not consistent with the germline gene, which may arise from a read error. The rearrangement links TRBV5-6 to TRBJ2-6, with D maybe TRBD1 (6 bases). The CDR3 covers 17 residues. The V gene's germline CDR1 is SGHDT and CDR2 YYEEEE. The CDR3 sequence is CASSQDSSFPGANVLSF. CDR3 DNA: TGTGCCAGCAGCCAGGACAGCAGCTTCCCCGGGGCCAACGTCCTGTCTTTC.

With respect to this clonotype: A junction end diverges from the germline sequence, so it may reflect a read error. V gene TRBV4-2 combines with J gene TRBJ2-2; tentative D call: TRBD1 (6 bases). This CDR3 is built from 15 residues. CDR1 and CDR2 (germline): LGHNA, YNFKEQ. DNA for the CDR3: TGTGCCAGCAGCCAAGGAACAAGGGACACCGGGAAGCTGTTTTTT. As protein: CASSQGTRDTGKLFF.

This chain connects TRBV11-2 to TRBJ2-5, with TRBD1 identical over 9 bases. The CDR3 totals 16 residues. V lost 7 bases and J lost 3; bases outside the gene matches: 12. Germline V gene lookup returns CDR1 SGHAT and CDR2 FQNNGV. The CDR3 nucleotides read TGTGCCAGCAACACAAGAACAGGGGGCTCTAAAGAGACCCAGTACTTC. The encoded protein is CASNTRTGGSKETQYF.

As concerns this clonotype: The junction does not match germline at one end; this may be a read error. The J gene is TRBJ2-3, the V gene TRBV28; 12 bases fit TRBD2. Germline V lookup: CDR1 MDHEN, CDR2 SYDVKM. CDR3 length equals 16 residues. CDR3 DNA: TGTGCCAGCCACGACAGGACTAGCGGGGAAGCAGATACGCAGAATTTT. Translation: CASHDRTSGEADTQNF. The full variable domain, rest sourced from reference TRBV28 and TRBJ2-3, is DVKVTQSSRYLVKRTGEKVFLECVQDMDHENMFWYRQDPGLGLRLIYFSYDVKMKEKGDIPEGYSVSREKKERFSLILESASTNQTSMYLCASHDRTSGEADTQNFGPGTRLTVL.

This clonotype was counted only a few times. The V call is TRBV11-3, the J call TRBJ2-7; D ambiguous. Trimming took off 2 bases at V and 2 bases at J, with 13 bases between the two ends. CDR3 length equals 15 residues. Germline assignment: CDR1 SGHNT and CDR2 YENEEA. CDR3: CASSLRPGEAYEQYF. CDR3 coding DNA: TGTGCCAGCAGCTTACGTCCAGGTGAGGCCTACGAGCAGTACTTC.

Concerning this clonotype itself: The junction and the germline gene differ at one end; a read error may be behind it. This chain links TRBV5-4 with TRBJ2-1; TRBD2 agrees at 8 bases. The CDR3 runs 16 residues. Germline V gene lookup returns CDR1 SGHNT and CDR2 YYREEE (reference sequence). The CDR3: CASSPAGESTYNEHFF. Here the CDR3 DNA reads TGTGCCAGCAGCCCAGCGGGAGAGTCGACCTACAATGAGCACTTCTTC.

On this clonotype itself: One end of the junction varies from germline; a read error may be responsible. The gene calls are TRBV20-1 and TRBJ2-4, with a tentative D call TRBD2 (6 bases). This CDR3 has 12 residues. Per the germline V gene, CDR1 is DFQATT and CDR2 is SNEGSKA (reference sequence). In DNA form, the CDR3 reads TGCAGTGCTAGCGGGAGAGCGGACATTCATTACTTC. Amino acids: CSASGRADIHYF.

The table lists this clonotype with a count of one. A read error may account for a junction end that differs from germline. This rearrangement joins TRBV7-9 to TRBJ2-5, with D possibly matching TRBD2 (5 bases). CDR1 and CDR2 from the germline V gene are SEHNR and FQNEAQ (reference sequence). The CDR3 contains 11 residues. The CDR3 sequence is CASRFRETQCF. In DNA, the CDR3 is TGCGCCAGCAGATTTAGGGAGACCCAGTGCTTC.

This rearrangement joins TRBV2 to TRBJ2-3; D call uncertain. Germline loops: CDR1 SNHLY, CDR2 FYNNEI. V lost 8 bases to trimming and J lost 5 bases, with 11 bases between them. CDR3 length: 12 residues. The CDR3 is CASARGRDTQYF. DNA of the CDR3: TGTGCCAGCGCCAGAGGTAGAGATACGCAGTATTTT.

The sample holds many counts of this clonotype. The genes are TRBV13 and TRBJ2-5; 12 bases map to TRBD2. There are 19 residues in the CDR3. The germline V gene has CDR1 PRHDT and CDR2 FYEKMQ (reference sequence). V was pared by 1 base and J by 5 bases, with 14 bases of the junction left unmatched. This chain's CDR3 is CASSLALGLAGTREETQYF. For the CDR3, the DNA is TGTGCCAGCAGCTTAGCCCTGGGACTAGCGGGTACGAGGGAGGAGACCCAGTACTTC.

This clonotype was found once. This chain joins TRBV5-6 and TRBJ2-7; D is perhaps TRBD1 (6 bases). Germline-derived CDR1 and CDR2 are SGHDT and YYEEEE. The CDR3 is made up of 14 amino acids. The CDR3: CVMSPGQDSYEQYF. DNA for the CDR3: TGTGTCATGAGCCCGGGACAAGACTCCTACGAGCAGTACTTC.

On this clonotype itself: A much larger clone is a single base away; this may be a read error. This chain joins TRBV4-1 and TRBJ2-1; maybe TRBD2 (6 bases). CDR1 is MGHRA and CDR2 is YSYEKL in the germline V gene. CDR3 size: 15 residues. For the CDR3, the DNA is TGCGTCAGCAGCCAAGGTGGACTAAAGCGCGATGAGCAGTTCTTC. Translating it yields CVSSQGGLKRDEQFF.

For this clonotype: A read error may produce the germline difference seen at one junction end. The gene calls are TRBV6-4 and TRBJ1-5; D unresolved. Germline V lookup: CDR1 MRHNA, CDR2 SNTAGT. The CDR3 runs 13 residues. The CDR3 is CASSDGTNQPQDF. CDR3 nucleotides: TGTGCCAGCAGCGACGGAACCAATCAGCCCCAGGATTTT.

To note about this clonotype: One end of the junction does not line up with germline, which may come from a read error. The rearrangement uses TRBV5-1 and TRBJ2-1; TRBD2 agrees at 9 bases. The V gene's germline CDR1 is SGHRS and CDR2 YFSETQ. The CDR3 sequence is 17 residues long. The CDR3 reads CASSLGLAEGLGNKQFF. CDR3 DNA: TGCGCCAGCAGCTTGGGACTAGCGGAAGGCTTGGGCAATAAGCAGTTCTTC.

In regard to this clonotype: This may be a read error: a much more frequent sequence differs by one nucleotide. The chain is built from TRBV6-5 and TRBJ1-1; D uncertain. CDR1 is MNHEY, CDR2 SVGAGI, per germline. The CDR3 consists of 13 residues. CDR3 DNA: TGTGCCAGCACTAACACAGCGAACGCTGAAGCTTTCTTT. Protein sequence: CASTNTANAEAFF.